This T cell receptor (beta chain) was identified in a study of T-cell memory formation after mild COVID-19. This clonotype was found many times. TCRdb re-called the 5' RACE reads with MiXCR, one entry per CDR3 protein. The data show about 250,000 distinct CDR3 sequences, roughly 14% seen once. This clonotype originated in an adult woman who had mild COVID-19 (a few samples of this study predate the infection). Cell type and time point are not known. The sequenced sample consisted of PBMCs or a T cell subset sorted from them (not recorded which).

The CDR3 coding sequence is TGCGCCAGCAGCCCCGATTCTCTAGAGACCCAGTACTTC. Translated: CASSPDSLETQYF. The chain employs TRBV5-1 and TRBJ2-5; D unclear. The V gene lost 4 bases and the J gene lost 4 bases, with 11 bases spanning the gap. Germline V gene lookup returns CDR1 SGHRS and CDR2 YFSETQ. This CDR3 has 13 amino acids.